The rows below give T cell receptor beta chains drawn from one sample of a study of T cells in Graves' hyperthyroidism and ophthalmopathy. TCRdb ran MiXCR on the multiplex PCR reads and lists one entry per CDR3 protein. Here the sample spans just over 550,000 distinct CDR3 sequences, 40% to 55% being singletons. Sequencing input: peripheral blood or thyroid tissue (not recorded which). The receptors originated from a woman aged 18-35 years with Graves' hyperthyroidism. CDR3s include the opening cysteine and the closing phenylalanine or tryptophan. A D gene is named only where the DNA matches it firmly. Clone size appears in some rows only: once, few, many, or a class for an expanded clone.

cdr3_nt cdr3_aa v_call d_call clone_size j_call
TGTGCCAGTAGTATCTTACTAGCGGGAACCTACGAGCAGTACTTC CASSILLAGTYEQYF TRBV19 TRBD2 . TRBJ2-7
TGTGCCAGCAGTCCGGGACGAGGCTATAGCAATCAGCCCCAGCATTTT CASSPGRGYSNQPQHF TRBV7-9 . few TRBJ1-5
TGTGCCAGCAGCTTGGGATCAGGTTACAATCAGCCCCAGCATTTT CASSLGSGYNQPQHF TRBV7-9 . many TRBJ1-5
TGTGCCAGCAGTGATTCGGCAGGGAGGTTGAACACTGAAGCTTTCTTT CASSDSAGRLNTEAFF TRBV2 . . TRBJ1-1
TGTGCCAGCAGCCCGTGGCCGAAGGAAGGCACCGGGGAGCTGTTTTTT CASSPWPKEGTGELFF TRBV7-2 . many TRBJ2-2
TGTGCCAGCAGCGTAGGCGGGAGAGGCGAGCAGTACTTC CASSVGGRGEQYF TRBV9 TRBD2 . TRBJ2-7
TGCGCCAGCAGCTTGGCTTGGGGGAGCACTGAAGCTTTCTTT CASSLAWGSTEAFF TRBV5-1 . . TRBJ1-1
TGTGCCTGGACGACCGGGACAGAAGAGACCCAGTACTTC CAWTTGTEETQYF TRBV29-1 TRBD1 . TRBJ2-5
TGTGCCATCAGTGATCAGGGAGGTAGTTCACCCCTCCACTTT CAISDQGGSSPLHF TRBV25-1 . . TRBJ1-6
TGCAGTGCCCCCCTGGAGGGCCAGGGGCAGTACTTC CSAPLEGQGQYF TRBV20-1 . . TRBJ2-7
TGCAGCGTTGAAGATTTGGGGGTTAACTATGGCTACACCTTC CSVEDLGVNYGYTF TRBV29-1 . . TRBJ1-2
TGTGCCAGTCGCATGCCCTCGGGTACGCAGTATTTT CASRMPSGTQYF TRBV19 . . TRBJ2-3
TGCAGCGTTGAAGATAAAGGGGCGGTTGGCTACACCTTC CSVEDKGAVGYTF TRBV29-1 . few TRBJ1-2
TGTGCCAGCAGCCCCCCGTGGACACCTGATGGCTACACCTTC CASSPPWTPDGYTF TRBV4-2 . . TRBJ1-2
TGTGCCAGCAGCCAAGATCGGACAGGGGGCTTCGCTGGGGCCAACGTCCTGACTTTC CASSQDRTGGFAGANVLTF TRBV7-9 TRBD1 few TRBJ2-6
TGTGCCAGTAGTATGTTAGGCACCGATGGCTACACCTTC CASSMLGTDGYTF TRBV19 . few TRBJ1-2
TGTGCCAGCAGCCAAAGGGTAGGGGGAATCCCTGAAGCTTTCTTT CASSQRVGGIPEAFF TRBV11-2 . few TRBJ1-1
TGTGCCAGCAGTACCCGGGACACCGGGGAGCTGTTTTTT CASSTRDTGELFF TRBV25-1 . many TRBJ2-2
TGTGCCAGCAGTGAGGGGGGGAGCTCCTATAATTCACCCCTCCACTTT CASSEGGSSYNSPLHF TRBV25-1 . . TRBJ1-6
TGTGCCAGCAGCTACACGACGGGAACTCAAGAGACCCAGTACTTC CASSYTTGTQETQYF TRBV7-8 . few TRBJ2-5
TGTGCCAGCCCCCCCCCACAGGCTCCGGGGCATGGCTACACCTTC CASPPPQAPGHGYTF TRBV25-1 . . TRBJ1-2
TGTGCCAGCAGTCCCAAAGCACCGGGACAACGGGACGAGACCCAGTACTTC CASSPKAPGQRDETQYF TRBV6-6 . few TRBJ2-5
TGTGCCAGCAGCCGCGGGACAGGGGTGTACGAGCAGTACTTC CASSRGTGVYEQYF TRBV7-3 TRBD1 . TRBJ2-7
TGTGCCAGCAGCCAAATTGGGACTAGCGGAGCAGGCACAGATACGCAGTATTTT CASSQIGTSGAGTDTQYF TRBV3-1 TRBD2 . TRBJ2-3
TGTGCCAGCAGCCCCCCCTCTGGGACCGGGGAGCTGTTTTTT CASSPPSGTGELFF TRBV7-3 . few TRBJ2-2
TGTGCCAGCGGCTTGGGACAGGGGACGGGTCAGCCCCAGCATTTT CASGLGQGTGQPQHF TRBV12-3/TRBV12-4 TRBD1 . TRBJ1-5
TGTGCCATCAAGGGGACATCGGACTCCTACGAGCAGTACTTC CAIKGTSDSYEQYF TRBV10-3 . . TRBJ2-7
TGTGCCAGCAGCCTTGGAGGGGACGAGCAGCCCCAGTACTTC CASSLGGDEQPQYF TRBV7-9 . . TRBJ2-5
TGTGCCAGCAGTTTCAACATAAACACTGAAGCTTTCTTT CASSFNINTEAFF TRBV6-5 . . TRBJ1-1
TGCAGTGCTAGAGATCTAACGGGAGGGCGGTACGAGCAGTACTTC CSARDLTGGRYEQYF TRBV20-1 TRBD2 few TRBJ2-7
TGTGCCAGCAGTTACTCTAGCAGCGAGCAGTACTTC CASSYSSSEQYF TRBV12-3/TRBV12-4 . . TRBJ2-7
TGTGCCAGCAGTGGGGACTTAGAAGAGACCCAGTACTTC CASSGDLEETQYF TRBV2 . many TRBJ2-5
TGTGCCAGCAGTGAAGCGGGGACAGTCAATCAGCCCCAGCATTTT CASSEAGTVNQPQHF TRBV2 TRBD1 many TRBJ1-5
TGTGCCAGTAGTATGGGGGGAAGGATGAACACTGAAGCTTTCTTT CASSMGGRMNTEAFF TRBV19 . once TRBJ1-1
TGTGCCAGCAGCTTATCTGGGGTGAACACTGAAGCTTTCTTT CASSLSGVNTEAFF TRBV7-3 . many TRBJ1-1
TGCAACGTAATTCGACAGGAAAACACCGGGGAGCTGTTTTTT CNVIRQENTGELFF TRBV29-1 . . TRBJ2-2
TGTGCCATCAGACAGGGGTATGACTATGGCTACACCTTC CAIRQGYDYGYTF TRBV10-3 TRBD1 . TRBJ1-2
TGCGCCAGCAGAGATAGTCGGAGACACTATGGCTACACCTTC CASRDSRRHYGYTF TRBV5-1 . once TRBJ1-2
TGTGCCAGCGCTGGGAGGACCGGGGAGCTGTTTTTT CASAGRTGELFF TRBV6-6 . . TRBJ2-2
TGCAGCGAAACCGGGACAGGGAACACTGAAGCTTTCTTT CSETGTGNTEAFF TRBV29-1 TRBD1 . TRBJ1-1
TGTGCCATCAGCGGGACAAACCAAGAGACCCAGTACTTC CAISGTNQETQYF TRBV10-3 . many TRBJ2-5
TGTGCCAGCAAGAAAAGGGACAGGGGAAACGAGCAGTACTTC CASKKRDRGNEQYF TRBV10-3 TRBD1 few TRBJ2-7